This T cell receptor beta chain was captured by sequencing in a study of blood T cell repertoires in COVID-19. Study-wide background: Samples representing acute and convalescent COVID-19 were sourced from the United States, Italy and Spain. T cells, B-cell-depleted T cells, or PBMCs supplied cDNA or gDNA.

Germline V gives CDR1 SGHTA, CDR2 FQGNSA. V was trimmed by 1 base and J by 3 bases, leaving 10 bases between them. This CDR3 has 14 residues. Original data processing: Counts of nucleated cells, estimated from reference gene primer amplification, were obtained. Profiling relied on immunoSEQ multiplex PCR, and the TCRdb table lists in-frame clones only, not all of them. From that table come the V and J calls and clone size; the DNA was used to work out D and trimming. The repertoire holds about 59,000 clones, with 75% to 95% as singletons. The rearrangement joins TRBV7-2 to TRBJ2-7; maybe TRBD1 (6 bases). The source of this sequence is an older man with acute or convalescent COVID-19. Sample: peripheral blood. CDR3 DNA sequence: TGTGCCAGCAGCTTAGAGAACAGGGTCTACGAGCAGTACTTC. This sequence encodes CASSLENRVYEQYF.